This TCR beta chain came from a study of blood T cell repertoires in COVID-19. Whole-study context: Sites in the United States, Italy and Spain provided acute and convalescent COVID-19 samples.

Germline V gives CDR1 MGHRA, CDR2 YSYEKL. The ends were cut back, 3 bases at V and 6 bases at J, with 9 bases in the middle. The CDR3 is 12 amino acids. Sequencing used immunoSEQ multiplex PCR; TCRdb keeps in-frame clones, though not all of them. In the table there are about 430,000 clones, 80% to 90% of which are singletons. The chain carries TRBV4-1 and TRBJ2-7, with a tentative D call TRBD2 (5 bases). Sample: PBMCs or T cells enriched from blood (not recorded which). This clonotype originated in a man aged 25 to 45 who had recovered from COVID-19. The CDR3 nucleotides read TGCGCCAGCAGCCACGAGGGTGGCGAGCAGTACTTC. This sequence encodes CASSHEGGEQYF.